This TCR beta chain was observed in a study of blood T cell repertoires in COVID-19. TCRdb's table, derived via immunoSEQ multiplex PCR, lists solely in-frame clones and lacks some. The data hold about 83,000 clones, with about 85% observed a single time. The CDR3 contains 13 residues. This receptor was identified in a woman aged 45-65 years with active or convalescent COVID-19. The sequenced sample was peripheral blood. The rearrangement uses TRBV21-1 and TRBJ1-1; TRBD1 reflects the table's D call only, with no check against the DNA. TRBV21-1 is a recognized pseudogene. In DNA, the CDR3 is TGTGCCACCCCTACAGGGGAGGACACTGAAGCTTTCTTT. Its protein is CATPTGEDTEAFF.